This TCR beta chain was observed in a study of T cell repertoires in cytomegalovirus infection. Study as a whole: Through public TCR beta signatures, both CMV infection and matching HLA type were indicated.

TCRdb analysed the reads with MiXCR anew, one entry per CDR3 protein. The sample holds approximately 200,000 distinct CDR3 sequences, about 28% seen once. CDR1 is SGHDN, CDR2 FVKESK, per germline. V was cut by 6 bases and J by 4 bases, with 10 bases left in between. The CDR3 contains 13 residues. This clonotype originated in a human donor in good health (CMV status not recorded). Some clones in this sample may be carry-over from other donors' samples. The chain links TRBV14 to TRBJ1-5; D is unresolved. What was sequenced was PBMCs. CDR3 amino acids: CASSLMGNQPQHF. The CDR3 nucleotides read TGTGCCAGCAGTTTGATGGGAAATCAGCCCCAGCATTTT. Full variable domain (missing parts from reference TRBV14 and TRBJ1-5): EAGVTQFPSHSVIEKGQTVTLRCDPISGHDNLYWYRRVMGKEIKFLLHFVKESKQDESGMPNNRFLAERTGGTYSTLKVQPAELEDSGVYFCASSLMGNQPQHFGDGTRLSIL.